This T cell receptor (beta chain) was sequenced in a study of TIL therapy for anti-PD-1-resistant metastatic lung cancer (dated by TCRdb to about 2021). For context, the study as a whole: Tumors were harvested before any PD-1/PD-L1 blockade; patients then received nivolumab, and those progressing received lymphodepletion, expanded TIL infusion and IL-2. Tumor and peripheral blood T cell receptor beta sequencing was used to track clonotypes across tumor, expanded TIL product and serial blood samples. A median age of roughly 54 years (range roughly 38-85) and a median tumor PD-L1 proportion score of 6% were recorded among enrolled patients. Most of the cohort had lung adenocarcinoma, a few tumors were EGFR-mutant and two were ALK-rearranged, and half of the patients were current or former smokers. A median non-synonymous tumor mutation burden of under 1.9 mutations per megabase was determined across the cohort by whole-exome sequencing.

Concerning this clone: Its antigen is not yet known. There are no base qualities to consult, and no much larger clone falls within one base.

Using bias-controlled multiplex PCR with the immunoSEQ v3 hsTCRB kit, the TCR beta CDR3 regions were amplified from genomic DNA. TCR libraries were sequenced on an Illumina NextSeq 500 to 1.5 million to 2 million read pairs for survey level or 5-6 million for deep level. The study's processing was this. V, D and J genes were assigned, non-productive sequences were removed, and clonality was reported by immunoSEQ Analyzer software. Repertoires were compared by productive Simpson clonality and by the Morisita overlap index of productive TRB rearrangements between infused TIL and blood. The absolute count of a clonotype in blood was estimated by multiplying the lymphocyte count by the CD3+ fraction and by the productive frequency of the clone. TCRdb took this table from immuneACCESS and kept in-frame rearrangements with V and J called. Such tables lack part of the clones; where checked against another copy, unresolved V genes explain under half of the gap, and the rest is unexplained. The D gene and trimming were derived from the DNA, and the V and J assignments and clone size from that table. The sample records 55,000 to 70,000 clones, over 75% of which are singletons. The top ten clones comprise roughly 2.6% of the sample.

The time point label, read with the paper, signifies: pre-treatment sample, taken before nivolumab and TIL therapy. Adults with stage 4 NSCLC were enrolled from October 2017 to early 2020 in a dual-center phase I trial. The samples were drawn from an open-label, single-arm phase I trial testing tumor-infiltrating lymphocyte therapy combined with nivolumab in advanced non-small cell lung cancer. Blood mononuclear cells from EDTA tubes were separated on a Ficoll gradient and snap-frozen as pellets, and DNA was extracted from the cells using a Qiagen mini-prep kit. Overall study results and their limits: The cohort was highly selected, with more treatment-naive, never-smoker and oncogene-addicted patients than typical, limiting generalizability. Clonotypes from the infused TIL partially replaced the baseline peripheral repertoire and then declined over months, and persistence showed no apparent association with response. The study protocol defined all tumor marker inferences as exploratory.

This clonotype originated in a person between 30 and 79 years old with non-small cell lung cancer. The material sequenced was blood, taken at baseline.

In nucleotides, the sequence is TGTGCCAGCTCCAGGACAGGGGCTGGCTATGGCTACACCTTC. This gives the protein CASSRTGAGYGYTF. The sequence links TRBV18 to TRBJ1-2; a stretch of 9 junction bases matches TRBD1. From the germline V gene, CDR1 is KGHSH and CDR2 is LQKENI. V trim: 6 bases; J trim: 4 bases; unmatched bases: 6. Taken from cysteine to phenylalanine, the CDR3 has 14 residues. Here the CDR3 DNA is all that survives: 42 bases in frame from base 1.